This entry is about one T cell receptor beta chain. It has no known antigen specificity. There are no base qualities to consult, and no much larger clone falls within one base. This sample is drawn from a study of cytomegalovirus exposure and HLA in healthy donors (dated by TCRdb to 2017 to 2019). Concerning the study at large: In an earlier analysis of some 610 of the donors, 276 Gb of sequence data and about 110 million unique TCR beta sequences from about 179 million T cells were reported. To predict cytomegalovirus infection status, the study brought together high-throughput TCR immunosequencing, statistical association of individual TCRs with disease status, and machine learning. About 280 gigabases of sequencing data and around 80 million unique TCR sequences made up an early release that covered approximately 620 HLA-typed donors. The study was designed to test whether signatures of past pathogen exposure could be identified by cataloging public T cell receptors. Typing coverage varied by locus: about 620-630 donors for A, B, C, DRB1 and DQB1; 522 for DQA1; some 610 for DPA1; about 450 for DPB1. An earlier analysis of around 640 of the donors used high-throughput TCR beta sequencing to judge whether each TCR beta V gene segment behaved as functional or pseudogenic. Alongside the repertoire data, information on donor age, sex, ethnicity and CMV serostatus was compiled. All discovery cohort repertoires had been generated using a single sequencing platform. To study patterns of TCR occurrence, a later analysis re-analyzed previously published TCR beta repertoires from 700 or so donors and added high-resolution HLA genotyping. Both class I and class II loci were covered by HLA typing, at four-digit resolution. In a later genetic analysis, genome-wide SNP genotypes for about 55% of the roughly 700 donors were used, and that subset was treated as a discovery cohort. The later analysis used no new phenotypic data to find candidate immune exposures, relying instead on TCR beta sequences and their occurrence across donors. Besides the first cohort of some 670 subjects, a separate validation cohort made up of about 120 different subjects was used. Because of strong linkage in the cohort, roughly five DR-DQ haplotypes were treated as single units for association and clustering. The T cell repertoires of 666 subjects were profiled by immunosequencing and related to cytomegalovirus serostatus. Among 398 genotyped donors of the cohort, an average of approximately 240,000 unique TCR beta nucleotide sequences were sequenced per donor, 15% to 20% of them non-productive. The genetic ancestry cluster associated with self-reported Caucasian donors included approximately 85% of the roughly 400 genotyped donors.

The research as a whole found: When HLA alleles, especially DR and DQ, strongly co-occurred, attributing TCR associations to individual alleles was difficult. Cytomegalovirus status was reported to be diagnosed by the classifier with high specificity and sensitivity in both the original and validation cohorts. In an earlier analysis of fewer than 750 of the donors, most TCR beta V segments were observed in productive rearrangements about 90% or about 30% of the time, broadly matching IMGT annotations. In a later genetic analysis, a missense DCLRE1C variant was associated with V-gene and J-gene trimming of TCR beta chains, and the association was replicated in an independent cohort. In a later analysis, HLA-associated TCR beta chains were found to be more clonally expanded and to have lower generation probabilities than equally common non-associated chains. In a later genetic analysis, fewer N-insertions in productive TCRs were reported among donors in an Asian-associated ancestry cluster than the roughly 700-donor mean. The study listed 164 TCR beta chains as associated with cytomegalovirus. In a later analysis, most CMV-associated TCR beta chains were found to appear HLA-restricted, with HLA associations seemingly driven largely by CMV exposure. A further reported finding was that TCR beta sequences accurately predicted the HLA-A and HLA-B alleles for most subjects in the first cohort. CMV serostatus was the only immune exposure information available for the cohort. Because counts were too low, around 17 rarely observed V segments, including chromosome 9 orphons, were left out of the earlier analysis of 500 to 750 of the donors. The 87-base-pair reads could not distinguish some IMGT-functional V segments, including TRBV6-2 and TRBV6-3, so those segments were excluded. Sequencing depth was assumed to be roughly uniform across donors in the presence/absence analyses, though that assumption may not hold. A group of highly shared sequence variants was considered likely to be a technical artifact of the sequencing pipeline. In vitro tests confirmed that a few of the cytomegalovirus-associated TCR beta chains recognize cytomegalovirus antigens. Most TCR sequences were observed very rarely across donors, whereas some public TCRs were present in many individuals. The authors suggested that the approach could potentially be extended to other disease states and immunological phenotypes. The cohort was sequenced for TCR beta chains only, and without alpha or paired-chain data the features that could be detected were limited. According to a later analysis, parvovirus B19, influenza, CMV and Epstein-Barr virus appeared linked to several top co-occurrence clusters. According to a later analysis, TCR association rates differed among HLA loci, with DRB1 alleles showing the most associated TCRs and HLA-C alleles showing the fewest. In a later analysis, 15,000 to 20,000 TCR beta sequences were associated with specific HLA alleles at a false discovery rate of 0.05. Linkage disequilibrium might explain the correlated functional status among segregating V segments, but an unknown experimental factor could not be excluded. HLA typing was unavailable for some donors at each locus, so association tests used only the typed subset.

Receptor amplification or capture employed the immunoSEQ multiplex PCR assay. For the multiplex PCR, a mixture combining 60 forward primers for TCR Vbeta segments and 13 reverse primers for TCR Jbeta segments was used. Amplification of the CDR3 region of rearranged TCR beta genes was performed with a multiplex PCR assay on genomic DNA. The Illumina HiSeq System was used to sequence the amplified TCR beta libraries as 87-base-pair reads. The study's processing was this. In a later analysis, about 80 million unique TCR beta chains were counted across the approximately 620 repertoires, and about 10 million of these chains were shared by at least two donors. To remove PCR and sequencing errors, raw reads were error-corrected and collapsed into unique sequences using a nearest-neighbor algorithm that merged closely related sequences. CDR3 sequences were aligned to IMGT reference sequences to assign V, D and J gene segments. For a sequence to be retained, a match of at least six nucleotides was required to both a V gene segment and a J gene segment. A rearrangement counted as productive if the CDR3 had no stop codons and remained in frame with V and J, and every other rearrangement counted as non-productive. CDR3 was defined according to IMGT convention as the region running from the second conserved V-encoded cysteine to the conserved J-encoded phenylalanine. Sequences without an unambiguous match to a single V gene segment were excluded from the earlier analysis of about 640 of the donors. In an earlier analysis of approximately 590 of the donors, a V segment was called functional when productive rearrangements were above 56.7%, and segregating when the standard deviation between donors exceeded 5%. A statistical classification framework was built for diagnosing cytomegalovirus status from the catalog of TCR beta chain sequences. V and J gene assignment, in a later analysis, came from comparing TCR nucleotide sequences with IMGT/GENE-DB human TR gene sequences. In a later analysis, CDR3 sequences and most-parsimonious VDJ recombination scenarios were assigned using the TCRdist pipeline. A later analysis defined each TCR beta chain by its CDR3 amino acid sequence plus V-gene family, and excluded reads lacking a unique V-gene family. As a way to deal with suspected cross-contamination and a sequencing artifact, a later analysis dropped over 550 nucleotide sequences that were highly shared and had low generation probability. A later analysis calculated a clonal expansion index for each public chain from normalized within-repertoire ranks of inferred template counts. A later analysis computed generation probabilities with a VDJ recombination model fitted to out-of-frame rearrangements, and checked the results against IGoR. In a later analysis, TCR-TCR, TCR-HLA and TCR-CMV co-occurrence was scored with hypergeometric tests, and a repertoire-size bias correction was applied to TCR pairs. In a later analysis, false discovery rates were estimated by permuting HLA or CMV assignments 20 times. In a later analysis, co-occurring TCRs were grouped with DBSCAN, and TCRdist sequence similarity was added when clustering was performed within HLA-allele-positive subsets. Repertoires with fewer than 30,000 or more than 120,000 public chains, plus five repertoires with anomalous nucleotide sharing, were excluded from co-occurrence clustering. The clones in this table, taken by TCRdb from immuneACCESS, are in-frame only. Not every clone is retained; where verified, under half of the shortfall comes from an unresolved V gene, and the cause of the rest is unknown. Clone size and V and J calls were adopted from that table, with D and trimming inferred from the DNA. This sample has about 120,000 clones in its table, and 77% of those were observed once. Together, the top ten hold roughly 9.7% of the sample.

The cohort comprised under 700 healthy bone marrow donors. Cohort members were all nominally healthy when sampled, although unrecorded immune exposures were likely present. The donor tested CMV seropositive, placing the donor among the approximately 290 seropositive members of the cohort. Every donor gave a peripheral blood sample, and the peripheral blood mononuclear cells from that sample were used for TCR beta sequencing. The Qiagen DNeasy Blood Extraction Kit was used to extract genomic DNA from the blood cell samples. The CDR3 covers 15 residues, taking in both the cysteine and the phenylalanine. Here the CDR3 DNA is all that survives: 45 bases in frame from base 1. Taken from the germline V gene, the CDR1 and CDR2 loops are MNHEY and SVGAGI. Trimming at the junction amounts to 0 bases on V and 5 bases on J, and the germline ends lie 11 bases apart.

Sequences were obtained from PBMCs. Here the chain combines TRBV6-5 and TRBJ2-4; a tentative D call is TRBD1 (5 bases match). This receptor was taken from a middle-aged man in good health and CMV-seropositive. The nucleotide sequence is given as TGTGCCAGCAGTTACTCTGCAGGGTACCAAAACATTCAGTACTTC. Protein translation: CASSYSAGYQNIQYF.